The clone carrying this T cell receptor (beta chain) was counted between two and nine times. This entry belongs to a study of T cell changes during pregnancy in multiple sclerosis. Germline lookup yields CDR1 MRHNA and CDR2 SNTAGT. This CDR3 is 15 amino acids long. V lost 0 bases and J 6 bases, leaving 12 bases between the germline ends. Sequenced by immunoSEQ multiplex PCR; TCRdb stores in-frame clones only, minus some. There are around 56,000 clones in the sample; over 75% occur only once, and about 1.8% lies in the top ten. The rearrangement joins TRBV6-4 to TRBJ2-1; possibly TRBD1 for D (5 bases). The sample consisted of peripheral blood, taken after pregnancy. The TCR was taken from a female donor with multiple sclerosis, enrolled in a pregnancy study. CDR3 region: CASSDSTVAPNEQFF. In DNA, the CDR3 is TGTGCCAGCAGTGACTCGACAGTGGCGCCCAATGAGCAGTTCTTC.